This T cell receptor (beta chain) originates from a study of beta chain features in type 1 diabetes. The germline V and J ends were trimmed by 8 bases and 5 bases, with 4 bases remaining between them. This CDR3 is built from 9 residues. The V gene's germline CDR1 is MNHEY and CDR2 SMNVEV (reference sequence). This clone occurred a few times. The entirety of the isolated RNA underwent reverse transcription, so expressed TCRB transcripts were sequenced. Using immunoSEQ multiplex PCR, the repertoire was profiled, and TCRdb retains in-frame clones only, with some absent. The table has around 500,000 clones, about an eighth seen once.

The receptor was derived from a woman in her late teens or twenties in good health. The sample comprised naive CD4+ T cells from blood. V and J are TRBV27 and TRBJ2-7, with D unclear. This CDR3 reads CASGNEQYV. The DNA for the CDR3 is TGTGCCAGCGGGAACGAGCAGTACGTC.